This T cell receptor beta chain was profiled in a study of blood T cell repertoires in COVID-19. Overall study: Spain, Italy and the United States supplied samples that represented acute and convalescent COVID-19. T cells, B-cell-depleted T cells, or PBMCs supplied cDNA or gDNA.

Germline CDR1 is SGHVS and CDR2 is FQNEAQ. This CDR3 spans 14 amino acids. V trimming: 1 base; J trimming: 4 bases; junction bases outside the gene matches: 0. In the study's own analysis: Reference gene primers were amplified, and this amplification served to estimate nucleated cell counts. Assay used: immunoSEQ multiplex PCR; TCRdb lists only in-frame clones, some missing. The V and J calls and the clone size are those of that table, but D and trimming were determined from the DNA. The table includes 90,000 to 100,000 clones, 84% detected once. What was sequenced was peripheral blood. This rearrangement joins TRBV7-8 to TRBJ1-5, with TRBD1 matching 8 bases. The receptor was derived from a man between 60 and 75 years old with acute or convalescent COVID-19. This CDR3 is CASSLGDRNQPQHF. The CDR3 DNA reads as TGTGCCAGCAGCTTAGGGGACAGGAATCAGCCCCAGCATTTT.